Below are 21 T cell receptor beta chains sequenced from a single sample in a study of blood T cell repertoires in COVID-19. TCRdb's copy holds only in-frame clones and misses some; the assay was immunoSEQ multiplex PCR. The data show under 300,000 clones, under 85% seen once. The specimen was peripheral blood. The receptors shown here come from a woman aged 35 to 49 with active or convalescent COVID-19.

The V gene is TRBV5-4, the J gene TRBJ2-2; 8 bases fit TRBD2. The trim removed 4 bases at V and 2 bases at J, leaving 16 bases unmatched. The germline CDR1 and CDR2 sequences are SGHNT and YYREEE (reference sequence). The CDR3 loop spans 19 amino acids. The CDR3 loop is CASSLGFGFAGGNTGELFF. The CDR3 bases are TGTGCCAGCAGCCTAGGGTTTGGTTTTGCGGGGGGTAACACCGGGGAGCTGTTTTTT.

V usage is TRBV5-4 and J usage is TRBJ1-2; D might be TRBD1 (6 bases). The CDR3 is made up of 14 amino acids. The ends were cut back, 5 bases at V and 4 bases at J, with 15 bases in the middle. Per germline, CDR1 SGHNT and CDR2 YYREEE (reference sequence). The DNA for the CDR3 is TGTGCCAGCAGTTCCGGACAGCCTCCCTATGGCTACACCTTC. Translating gives CASSSGQPPYGYTF.

This sequence joins TRBV6-5 and TRBJ2-6; D is ambiguous. This CDR3 is 15 amino acids long. Trimming pared 6 bases from V and 4 bases from J, leaving 13 bases between. The germline V gene has CDR1 MNHEY and CDR2 SVGAGI. The CDR3 sequence is CASSSPSFGANVLTF. CDR3 DNA sequence: TGTGCCAGCAGCAGTCCCTCTTTCGGGGCCAACGTCCTGACTTTC.

J is TRBJ2-7 and V is TRBV10-3; 10 bases are a match to TRBD1. The CDR3 spans 14 residues. After removal of 5 bases from V and 4 bases from J, the junction contained 5 bases not matched to a gene. CDR1 and CDR2 from the germline V gene are ENHRY and SYGVKD. The CDR3 sequence is CAISPGTGDYEQYF. The CDR3 bases are TGTGCCATCAGTCCCGGGACAGGGGATTACGAGCAGTACTTC.

The chain combines TRBV6-5 with TRBJ1-1, with 7 positions matching TRBD1. This CDR3 is 16 amino acids long. Germline loops: CDR1 MNHEY, CDR2 SVGAGI. J was trimmed by 2 bases and V by 4 bases; bases with no gene match: 10. The CDR3 region has the DNA TGTGCCAGCAGTTTGGGGACAGTCCAAGTAAACACTGAAGCTTTCTTT. It translates to CASSLGTVQVNTEAFF.

J is TRBJ1-5 and V is TRBV19; no reliable D call. V lost 5 bases and J 3 bases, leaving 11 bases between the germline ends. This CDR3 region has 14 residues. Germline lookup yields CDR1 LNHDA and CDR2 SQIVND (reference sequence). This chain's CDR3 is CASSGRGSNQPQHF. CDR3 nucleotides: TGTGCCAGTAGTGGACGCGGGTCCAATCAGCCCCAGCATTTT. Filled out from reference TRBV19 and TRBJ1-5, the complete variable domain reads DGGITQSPKYLFRKEGQNVTLSCEQNLNHDAMYWYRQDPGQGLRLIYYSQIVNDFQKGDIAEGYSVSREKKESFPLTVTSAQKNPTAFYLCASSGRGSNQPQHFGDGTRLSIL.

Many counts were recorded for this clone. The V gene is TRBV28, the J gene TRBJ2-1, with 9 bases that match TRBD2. V gave up 2 bases and J gave up 8 bases; unmatched junction bases: 16. The germline CDR1 and CDR2 sequences are MDHEN and SYDVKM. This CDR3 comprises 18 residues. The CDR3 reads CASSLAPGSGGALHEQFF. DNA of the CDR3: TGTGCCAGCAGTTTAGCCCCAGGTAGCGGGGGAGCATTACATGAGCAGTTCTTC.

The J gene is TRBJ1-6, the V gene TRBV6-1; D is unclear. CDR1 and CDR2 from the germline V gene are MNHNS and SASEGT. The CDR3 has 15 amino acids. Deletions cut 1 base from V and 7 bases from J, with 11 bases between. CDR3 nucleotides: TGTGCCAGCAGTGAAGATAATGGGAGCAATTCACCCCTCCACTTT. This encodes CASSEDNGSNSPLHF.

The genes are TRBV3-1 (or the pseudogene TRBV3-2) and TRBJ2-5, with TRBD2 matching over 13 bases. Germline values: CDR1 LGHDT, CDR2 YNNKEL (reference sequence). This CDR3 is built from 17 residues. The V segment lost 4 bases and the J segment 4 bases; nucleotides outside the gene matches: 9. The CDR3, as DNA: TGTGCCAGCAGCCCAACTAGCGGGGGGGCCGGAGGAGAGACCCAGTACTTC. Protein sequence: CASSPTSGGAGGETQYF.

This clone showed up just a few times. The rearrangement joins TRBV4-1 to TRBJ1-5, with a tentative D call TRBD1 (5 bases). This CDR3 is 17 amino acids long. Germline V gene lookup returns CDR1 MGHRA and CDR2 YSYEKL. Deletions cut 0 bases from V and 6 bases from J, with 18 bases between. The CDR3 nucleotides read TGCGCCAGCAGCCAAGACAACCCTCGGGGGGTTGGTCAGCCCCAGCATTTT. It yields the protein CASSQDNPRGVGQPQHF.

The chain joins TRBV9 to TRBJ1-2; perhaps TRBD1 as D (6 bases). Germline V gives CDR1 SGDLS, CDR2 YYNGEE. V was trimmed by 4 bases and J by 2 bases, leaving 15 bases between them. The CDR3 is made up of 15 amino acids. The CDR3 DNA reads TGTGCCAGCAGCCCCTCGGACAGCCTAAACTATGGCTACACCTTC. This gives the protein CASSPSDSLNYGYTF.

This chain uses TRBV30 with TRBJ2-2, with 8 bases identical to TRBD2. The germline gives CDR1 GTSNPN, CDR2 SVGIG (reference sequence). The V gene end was trimmed by 5 bases and the J gene end by 5 bases; junction bases not matched to a gene: 4. This CDR3 has 13 amino acids. The CDR3 protein is CAWARGGTGELFF. The CDR3 DNA reads as TGTGCCTGGGCTCGGGGGGGAACCGGGGAGCTGTTTTTT. The full variable domain, completed using reference TRBV30 and TRBJ2-2, is SQTIHQWPATLVQPVGSPLSLECTVEGTSNPNLYWYRQAAGRGLQLLFYSVGIGQISSEVPQNLSASRPQDRQFILSSKKLLLSDSGFYLCAWARGGTGELFFGEGSRLTVL.

The chain couples TRBV10-3 to TRBJ2-1, with a possible D match to TRBD2 (5 bases). With 0 bases removed from V and 12 bases from J, the gap between germline ends came to 18 bases. The CDR3 is made up of 15 amino acids. CDR1 is ENHRY and CDR2 is SYGVKD in the germline V gene. The CDR3, as DNA: TGTGCCATCAGTGAGTCGCCCAGGTATGAGGGTGGGCAGTTCTTC. It translates to CAISESPRYEGGQFF.

The rearrangement joins TRBV7-3 to TRBJ2-1; 7 bases map to TRBD1. The CDR3 has 16 residues. Trimming at V came to 0 bases and at J to 2 bases, leaving 4 bases not matched to a gene. The germline gives CDR1 SGHTA, CDR2 FQGTGA. Written as DNA, the CDR3 is TGTGCCAGCAGCTTAACGAGGCAGGGGGCCTACAATGAGCAGTTCTTC. It codes for CASSLTRQGAYNEQFF.

The rearrangement joins TRBV7-3 to TRBJ2-7, with D uncertain. The germline CDR1 and CDR2 sequences are SGHTA and FQGTGA. There are 13 residues in the CDR3. Trimming removed 1 base from V and 4 bases from J, with 8 bases in between. CDR3 loop: CASSLSPRYEQYF. CDR3 DNA: TGTGCCAGCAGCTTAAGTCCCAGATACGAGCAGTACTTC.

The genes are TRBV18 and TRBJ1-6; TRBD1 matches 8 bases. This CDR3 comprises 16 residues. After removal of 4 bases from V and 7 bases from J, the junction contained 9 bases not matched to a gene. Germline V gene lookup returns CDR1 KGHSH and CDR2 LQKENI. CDR3 in DNA: TGTGCCAGCTCACATGGACAGGGCCGACCCAATTCACCCCTCCACTTT. As protein: CASSHGQGRPNSPLHF. Filled out from reference TRBV18 and TRBJ1-6, the complete variable domain reads NAGVMQNPRHLVRRRGQEARLRCSPMKGHSHVYWYRQLPEEGLKFMVYLQKENIIDESGMPKERFSAEFPKEGPSILRIQQVVRGDSAAYFCASSHGQGRPNSPLHFGNGTRLTVT.

Notes on this clone: In the same sample, other DNA sequences code for this CDR3. This chain uses TRBV28 with TRBJ1-5; TRBD1 matches 8 bases. V was clipped by 6 bases and J by 5 bases; unmatched bases: 6. The CDR3 runs to 14 residues. Germline CDR1 reads MDHEN; CDR2 reads SYDVKM. The CDR3 is CASSGGQGYQPQHF. CDR3 DNA: TGTGCCAGCAGCGGAGGACAGGGCTATCAGCCCCAGCATTTT.

The V call is TRBV6-5, the J call TRBJ1-6, with unresolved D. V gave up 2 bases and J gave up 10 bases, with 9 bases separating them. Germline V gene data show CDR1 as MNHEY and CDR2 as SVGAGI. The CDR3 runs 13 residues. The chain's CDR3 is CASSYEVDSPLHF. CDR3 sequence (DNA): TGTGCCAGCAGTTACGAGGTTGACTCACCCCTCCACTTT.

The V gene is TRBV7-9, the J gene TRBJ1-4; 7 bases are a match to TRBD1. Per the germline V gene, CDR1 is SEHNR and CDR2 is FQNEAQ (reference sequence). Trimming removed 2 bases from V and 2 bases from J; junction bases left unmatched: 5. The CDR3 runs to 16 residues. The CDR3 protein is CASSLRLQGTNEKLFF. CDR3 in DNA: TGTGCCAGCAGCTTAAGATTACAGGGGACTAATGAAAAACTGTTTTTT. Full variable domain (remainder filled in from reference TRBV7-9 and TRBJ1-4): DTGVSQNPRHKITKRGQNVTFRCDPISEHNRLYWYRQTLGQGPEFLTYFQNEAQLEKSRLLSDRFSAERPKGSFSTLEIQRTEQGDSAMYLCASSLRLQGTNEKLFFGSGTQLSVL.

The chain carries TRBV7-9 and TRBJ1-1; TRBD1 aligns across 10 bases. V trimming: 3 bases; J trimming: 7 bases; junction bases outside the gene matches: 8. CDR1 is SEHNR, CDR2 FQNEAQ, per germline (reference sequence). The CDR3 runs to 15 residues. CDR3 nucleotides: TGTGCCAGCAGCTTGGGACAGGGGTACGACATTGAAGCTTTCTTT. It encodes CASSLGQGYDIEAFF.

The CDR3 nucleotides are TGTGCTAGTGGGCCAGCGGGTACGCAGTATTTT. Its translation: CASGPAGTQYF. The chain uses TRBV12-5 and TRBJ2-3; possibly TRBD2 for D (6 bases). CDR1 is LGHNT, CDR2 FRNRAP, per germline. The CDR3 runs to 11 residues. Deletions cut 6 bases from V and 8 bases from J, with 9 bases between.